This TCR beta chain was retrieved from a study of radiotherapy plus CTLA-4 blockade in lung cancer. Overall study context: There were objective responses in 18% of patients, and 31% had disease control. Study-wide points: Together with interferon-beta, which increased in serum after radiation, early dynamic changes in blood T cell clones were reportedly the best predictors of response. After radiotherapy and ipilimumab, tumor-derived clones expanded in peripheral blood.

As to this clone: The antigen is not known.

The CDR3 runs to 13 residues. V lost 2 bases and J lost 8, with 12 bases in between. In germline, CDR1 is SGHAT, CDR2 FQNNGV. Method: immunoSEQ multiplex PCR; TCRdb's copy keeps in-frame clones and lacks some. The sample has tens of thousands of clones, 70% to 80% seen once. Here the sequenced sample was peripheral blood, taken from a patient treated with radiotherapy plus ipilimumab. This clonotype originated in a human donor with non-small cell lung cancer who had a complete response to radiotherapy plus ipilimumab. This sequence joins TRBV11-2 and TRBJ1-2, with D unclear. The CDR3: CASSLSRVGGYTF. CDR3 DNA sequence: TGTGCCAGCAGCTTAAGTAGGGTAGGCGGCTACACCTTC.